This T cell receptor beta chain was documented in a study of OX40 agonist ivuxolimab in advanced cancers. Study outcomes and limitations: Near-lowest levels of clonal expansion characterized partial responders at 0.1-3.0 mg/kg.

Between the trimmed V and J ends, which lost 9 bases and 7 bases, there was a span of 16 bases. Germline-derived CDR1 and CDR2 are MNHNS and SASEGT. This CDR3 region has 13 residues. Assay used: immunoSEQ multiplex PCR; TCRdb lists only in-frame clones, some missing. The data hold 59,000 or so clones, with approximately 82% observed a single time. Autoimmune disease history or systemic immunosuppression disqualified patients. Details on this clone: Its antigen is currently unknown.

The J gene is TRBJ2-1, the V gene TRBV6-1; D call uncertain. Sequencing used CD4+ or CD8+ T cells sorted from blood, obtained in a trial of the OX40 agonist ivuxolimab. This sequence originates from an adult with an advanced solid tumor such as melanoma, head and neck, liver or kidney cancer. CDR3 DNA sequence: TGTGCCAGAGGATCTACACTGGGGAATGAGCAGTTCTTC. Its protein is CARGSTLGNEQFF.